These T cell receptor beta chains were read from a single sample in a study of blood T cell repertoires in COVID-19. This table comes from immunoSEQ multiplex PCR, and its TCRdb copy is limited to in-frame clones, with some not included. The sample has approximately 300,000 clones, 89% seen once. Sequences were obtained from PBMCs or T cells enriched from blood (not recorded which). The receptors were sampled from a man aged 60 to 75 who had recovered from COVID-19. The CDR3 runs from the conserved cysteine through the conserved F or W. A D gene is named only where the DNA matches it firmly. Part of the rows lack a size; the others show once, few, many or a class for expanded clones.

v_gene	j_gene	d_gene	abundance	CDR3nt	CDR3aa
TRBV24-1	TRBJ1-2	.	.	TGTGCCACCAGTGATCCTAATTCCTATGGCTACACCTTC	CATSDPNSYGYTF
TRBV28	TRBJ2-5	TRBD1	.	TGTGCCAGCAGGTCTCCGGACAGGCCTGCAAAAGAGACCCAGTACTTC	CASRSPDRPAKETQYF
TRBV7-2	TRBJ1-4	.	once	TGTGCCAGCAGCGTGCACAGGGTCGGAGCTAATGAAAAACTGTTTTTT	CASSVHRVGANEKLFF
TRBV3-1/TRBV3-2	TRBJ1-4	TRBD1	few	TGTGCCAGCAGCCAAGAGTCCAGGGGGCGTGAAAAACTGTTTTTT	CASSQESRGREKLFF
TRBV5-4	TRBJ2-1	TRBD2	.	TGTGCCAGCAGCTTCGGACTAGCGGAGAATGAGCAGTTCTTC	CASSFGLAENEQFF
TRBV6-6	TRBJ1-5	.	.	TGTGCCAGCAGTTATGGGGCGTCGCAGCCCCAGCATTTT	CASSYGASQPQHF
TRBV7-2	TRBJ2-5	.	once	TGTGCCAGCAGCTTAGAGTGGGGCCGGGGAGGGACCCAGTACTTC	CASSLEWGRGGTQYF
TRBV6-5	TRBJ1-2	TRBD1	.	TGTGCCAGCAGTAGACAGGGGGCTTACTATGGCTACACCTTC	CASSRQGAYYGYTF
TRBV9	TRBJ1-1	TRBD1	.	TGTGCCAGCAGCGATATAGGAAACAGGGGGCCTACTGAAGCTTTCTTT	CASSDIGNRGPTEAFF
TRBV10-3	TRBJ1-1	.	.	TGTGCCATCAGGGCCGGGGGGGCTGACACTGAAGCTTTCTTT	CAIRAGGADTEAFF
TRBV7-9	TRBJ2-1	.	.	TGTGCCAGCAGCTTATCCGTTGACAGATCGGTCTTC	CASSLSVDRSVF
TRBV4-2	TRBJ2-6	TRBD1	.	TGTGCCAGCAGCCAAGAAGGGGGCTACTCTGGGGCCAACGTCCTGACTTTC	CASSQEGGYSGANVLTF
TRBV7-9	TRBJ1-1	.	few	TGTGCCAGCATCCTACCGAACACTGAAGCTTTCTTT	CASILPNTEAFF
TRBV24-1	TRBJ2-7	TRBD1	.	TGTGCCACCAGTATCAGGGGACAGGAGGGCTACGAGCAGTACTTC	CATSIRGQEGYEQYF
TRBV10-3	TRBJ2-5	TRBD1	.	TGTGCCATCAGTCTGGGACAGGGCCAAGAGACCCAGTACTTC	CAISLGQGQETQYF
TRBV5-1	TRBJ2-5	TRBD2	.	TGCGCCAGCAGCTTGACGCTAGCGGGCATTCAAGAGACCCAGTACTTC	CASSLTLAGIQETQYF
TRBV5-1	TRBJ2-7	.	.	TGCGCCAGCAGCCCACAGGGCCCATCTTACGAGCAGTACTTC	CASSPQGPSYEQYF
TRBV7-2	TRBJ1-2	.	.	TGTGCCAGCAGCTCCCTACAGGGATGGTATGGCTACACTTTC	CASSSLQGWYGYTF
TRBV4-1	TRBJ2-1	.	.	TGCGCCAGCAGCCAATCGGGACTCCTACAGTTCTTC	CASSQSGLLQFF
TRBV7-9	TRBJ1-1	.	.	TGTGCCAGCAGCCCATCCGGGGTCACCGGAGCTTTCTTT	CASSPSGVTGAFF
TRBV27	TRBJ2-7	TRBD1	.	TGTGCCAGCAGTTTAAGCAGGGGGCCAGTCGAGCAGTACTTC	CASSLSRGPVEQYF
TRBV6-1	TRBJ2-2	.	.	TGTGCCAGCAGTGTACAGGGCGAAGCGAACACCGGGGAGCTGTTTTTT	CASSVQGEANTGELFF
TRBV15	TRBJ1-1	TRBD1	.	TGTGCCACCAGCAGAGGGGCATATAGGACAGGGGGCACTGAAGCTTTCTTT	CATSRGAYRTGGTEAFF
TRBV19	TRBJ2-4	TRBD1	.	TGTGCCAGTAGACCCCCGGGACAGGGGTCGAACATTCAGTACTTC	CASRPPGQGSNIQYF
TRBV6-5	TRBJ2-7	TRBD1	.	TGTGCCAGCAGTACAGGGGTAGGCTACGAGCAGTACTTC	CASSTGVGYEQYF
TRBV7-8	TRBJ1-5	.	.	TGTGCCAGCAGCTTAGTTGGGGGGGGAAGGGGTCAGCCCCAGCATTTT	CASSLVGGGRGQPQHF
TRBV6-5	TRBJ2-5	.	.	TGTGCCAGCAAAAGGGGCGTGGGGGAGACCCAGTACTTC	CASKRGVGETQYF
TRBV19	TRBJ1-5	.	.	TGTGCCAGTAGTCCGAGGCGTGTACCCCCCCAGCATTTT	CASSPRRVPPQHF
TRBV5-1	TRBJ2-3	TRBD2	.	TGCGCCAGCAGCTTAACTAGCGGGAGACCCACCAGCACAGATACGCAGTATTTT	CASSLTSGRPTSTDTQYF
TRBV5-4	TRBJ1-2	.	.	TGTGCCAGCAGCTTGGATAGCGAAAGGGGCTACACCTTC	CASSLDSERGYTF
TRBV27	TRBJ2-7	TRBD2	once	TGTGCCAGCGAGCCGGGACTAGCCTACGAGCAGTACTTC	CASEPGLAYEQYF
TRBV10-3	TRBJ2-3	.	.	TGTGCCATCAGTGCAGGGGGGTACCTCACAGATACGCAGTATTTT	CAISAGGYLTDTQYF
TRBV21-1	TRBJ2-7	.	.	TGTGCCAGCAGCCGAAATCGGACTTACCACTACGAGCAGTACTTC	CASSRNRTYHYEQYF
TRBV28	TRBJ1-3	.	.	TGTGCCAGCACCTTGGGGGGGAACTCTGGAAACACCATATATTTT	CASTLGGNSGNTIYF
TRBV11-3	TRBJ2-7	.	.	TGTGCCAGCAGCAAAAGAGCGTTAGGCGAGCAGTACTTC	CASSKRALGEQYF
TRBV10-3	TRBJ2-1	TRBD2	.	TGTGCCATCAGTGAGTTTGGCGGGAGGGCCGCCGATGAGCAGTTCTTC	CAISEFGGRAADEQFF
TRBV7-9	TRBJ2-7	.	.	TGTGCCAGCAGCTTAGAGGGCAGGGCCCACGAGCAGTACTTC	CASSLEGRAHEQYF
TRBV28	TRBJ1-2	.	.	TGTGCCAGCAGTGCCCCAGGGGAAAACTATGGCTACACCTTC	CASSAPGENYGYTF
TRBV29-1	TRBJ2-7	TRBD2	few	TGCAGCGTTGAAGGACTAGCGGGAGTCTACGAGCAGTACTTC	CSVEGLAGVYEQYF
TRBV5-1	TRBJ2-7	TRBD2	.	TGCGCCAGCAGAGCGGGAGTGGAACACGAGCAGTACTTC	CASRAGVEHEQYF
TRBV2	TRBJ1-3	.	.	TGTGCCAGCGGCCAAGAAACCGGGACATCCTCCGGCATATATTTT	CASGQETGTSSGIYF
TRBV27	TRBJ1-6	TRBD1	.	TGTGCCAGCAGTTCACCCGTGAGGGGGCCTCCGGGTTCACCCCTCCACTTT	CASSSPVRGPPGSPLHF
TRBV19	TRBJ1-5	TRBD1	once	TGTGCCAGTAGTGTGCCGGGACAGGGACTCAATCAGCCCCAGCATTTT	CASSVPGQGLNQPQHF
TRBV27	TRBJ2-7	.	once	TGTGCCAGCAGTCCTCGACAGGTGGGCTACGAGCAGTACTTC	CASSPRQVGYEQYF
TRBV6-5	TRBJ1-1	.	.	TGTGCCACACACTCCCAGGGGACGTGGCGAGCTTTCTTT	CATHSQGTWRAFF
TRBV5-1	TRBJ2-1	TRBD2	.	TGCGCCAGCAGCTTGGGTTCCAGCGGGACTTACAATGAGCAGTTCTTC	CASSLGSSGTYNEQFF
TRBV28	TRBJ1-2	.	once	TGTGCCAGCAGTTTAAGGACAAATTATGGCTACACCTTC	CASSLRTNYGYTF
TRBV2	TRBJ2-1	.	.	TGTGCCAGCAGTGAAGATCGACAGGCTTCAAGCTCCTACAATGAGCAGTTCTTC	CASSEDRQASSSYNEQFF
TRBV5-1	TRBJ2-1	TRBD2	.	TGCGCCAGCAGCTGGGTAGCGGGAGGTTCGGATGAGCAGTTCTTC	CASSWVAGGSDEQFF
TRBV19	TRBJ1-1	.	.	TGTGCCAGTAGTCTTGAACCCAGGGTAGGGACTGAAGCTTTCTTT	CASSLEPRVGTEAFF